The 10 T cell receptor beta chains reported below all come from one sample, sequenced in a study of blood T cell repertoires in COVID-19. Profiling relied on immunoSEQ multiplex PCR, and the TCRdb table lists in-frame clones only, not all of them. Of some 200,000 clones in the sample, 80% were seen once. Sequencing was done on a sample of PBMCs or T cells enriched from blood (not recorded which). The receptors stem from a woman between 35 and 50 years old with acute COVID-19.

The chain joins TRBV3-1 (or the pseudogene TRBV3-2) to TRBJ2-1; 13 bases align to TRBD2. The CDR3 sequence is 17 residues long. The V and J ends lost 5 bases and 1 base, in that order; junction bases with no gene match: 5. CDR1 LGHDT and CDR2 YNNKEL come from the germline V gene (reference sequence). The DNA of the CDR3 is TGTGCCAGCAGCGAAGGGACTAGCGGGATTTCCTACAATGAGCAGTTCTTC. It encodes CASSEGTSGISYNEQFF.

The chain has TRBV9 and TRBJ2-2, with D possibly matching TRBD2 (6 bases). Germline values: CDR1 SGDLS, CDR2 YYNGEE. The CDR3 has 17 residues. Trimming pared 0 bases from V and 1 base from J, leaving 13 bases between. The CDR3 sequence is CASSVGSGRGNTGELFF. Written as DNA, the CDR3 is TGTGCCAGCAGCGTAGGGTCGGGGCGGGGGAACACCGGGGAGCTGTTTTTT.

The rearrangement uses TRBV7-2 and TRBJ2-7; the D gene is possibly TRBD1 (6 bases). Germline assignment: CDR1 SGHTA and CDR2 FQGNSA. The length of the CDR3 is 15 residues. Trimming removed 1 base at V and 0 bases at J, with 10 bases between. Here the CDR3 reads CASSLGQDPSYEQYF. DNA for the CDR3: TGTGCCAGCAGCTTAGGACAGGACCCCTCCTACGAGCAGTACTTC.

Many counts were recorded for this clone. The V and J genes are TRBV5-4 and TRBJ1-1; 11 nucleotides align to TRBD1. CDR1 SGHNT and CDR2 YYREEE come from the germline V gene (reference sequence). This CDR3 is 14 amino acids long. Germline trimming cut 4 bases from V and 8 bases from J; bases unmatched to any gene: 7. The CDR3 region has the DNA TGTGCCAGCAGCAGCCTTGGACAGGGGGCGGAAGCTTTCTTT. This codes for CASSSLGQGAEAFF.

This chain joins TRBV19 and TRBJ2-1, with 12 nucleotides matching TRBD2. Germline V gives CDR1 LNHDA, CDR2 SQIVND (reference sequence). There are 16 residues in the CDR3. V trimming: 4 bases; J trimming: 7 bases; junction bases outside the gene matches: 8. This CDR3 reads CASSKASGGAYNEQFF. CDR3 coding DNA: TGTGCCAGTAGTAAGGCTAGCGGGGGGGCTTATAATGAGCAGTTCTTC.

Comments on this clone: A far larger clone is one nucleotide away, so this likely arose from a read error. This same CDR3 is encoded by further DNA sequences in the sample. The chain recombines TRBV28 with TRBJ1-2; a possible D gene is TRBD1 (5 bases). The germline CDR1 and CDR2 sequences are MDHEN and SYDVKM. The length of the CDR3 is 15 residues. CDR3 nucleotide sequence: TGTGCGAGCTTGGGGTGGGGGGAAGCTAACTATGGCTACACCTTC. It specifies CASLGWGEANYGYTF.

The CDR3 DNA follows: TGTGCCAGCAGCCAAGATGACTCGTACAATGAGCAGTTCTTC. Protein: CASSQDDSYNEQFF. The V call is TRBV3-1 (or the pseudogene TRBV3-2), the J call TRBJ2-1; no clear D gene. V lost 0 bases to trimming and J lost 4 bases, with 7 bases between them. The CDR3 totals 14 residues. Germline V gene sequence: CDR1 LGHDT, CDR2 YNNKEL (reference sequence).

In DNA form, the CDR3 reads TGTGCCAGCAGTTTAGGACAGGGACGAAATTCACCCCTCCACTTT. Translation: CASSLGQGRNSPLHF. The chain has TRBV28 and TRBJ1-6, with 8 nucleotides matching TRBD1. The CDR3 consists of 15 residues. V was clipped by 2 bases and J by 7 bases; unmatched bases: 4. Germline assignment: CDR1 MDHEN and CDR2 SYDVKM.

V gene TRBV4-1 combines with J gene TRBJ1-2, with 9 bases that match TRBD1. The germline gives CDR1 MGHRA, CDR2 YSYEKL. The ends lost 3 bases at V and 8 bases at J; junction bases unmatched: 7. The CDR3 is 14 residues long. The CDR3 reads CASSHLTGQGGYTF. CDR3 DNA: TGCGCCAGCAGCCACTTAACGGGACAGGGAGGCTACACCTTC.

This chain links TRBV6-5 with TRBJ1-1; perhaps TRBD1 as D (6 bases). V lost 5 bases and J lost 4, with 14 bases in between. This CDR3 region has 14 residues. CDR1 and CDR2 from the germline V gene are MNHEY and SVGAGI. This CDR3 reads CASSIQGRSTEAFF. As DNA, the CDR3 is TGTGCCAGCAGTATACAGGGCCGCAGCACTGAAGCTTTCTTT.